These 5 T cell receptor beta chains originate from one sample sequenced in a study of blood T cell repertoires in COVID-19. Sequencing was performed with immunoSEQ multiplex PCR; in TCRdb, only in-frame clones are kept and a portion is missing. The profile shows 90,000 to 120,000 clones, about 89% of them singletons. Sequencing was carried out using peripheral blood. Receptor source: a man between 45 and 60 years old with acute or convalescent COVID-19.

This clone was seen a handful of times. This chain joins TRBV12-3 or TRBV12-4 and TRBJ2-1, with D possibly being TRBD2 (5 bases). Trimming took off 6 bases at V and 2 bases at J, with 5 bases between the two ends. The CDR3 runs to 12 residues. The CDR3: CASRLAYNEQFF. DNA for the CDR3: TGTGCCAGCAGACTAGCCTACAATGAGCAGTTCTTC.

The J gene is TRBJ1-1, the V gene TRBV5-6, with TRBD1 matching over 7 bases. Germline assignment: CDR1 SGHDT and CDR2 YYEEEE. V trimming: 4 bases; J trimming: 1 base; junction bases outside the gene matches: 16. There are 18 residues in the CDR3. Here the CDR3 reads CASSRQGSWEGRNTEAFF. The CDR3 nucleotides read TGTGCCAGCAGCCGACAGGGAAGCTGGGAAGGTCGGAACACTGAAGCTTTCTTT. Looking up the rest from reference TRBV5-6 and TRBJ1-1 gives the full variable domain: DAGVTQSPTHLIKTRGQQVTLRCSPKSGHDTVSWYQQALGQGPQFIFQYYEEEERQRGNFPDRFSGHQFPNYSSELNVNALLLGDSALYLCASSRQGSWEGRNTEAFFGQGTRLTVV.

The genes are TRBV3-1 (or the pseudogene TRBV3-2) and TRBJ1-5; 8 positions agree with TRBD1. V lost 2 bases to trimming and J lost 6 bases; unmatched junction nucleotides: 6. This CDR3 spans 15 amino acids. Germline loops: CDR1 LGHDT, CDR2 YNNKEL (reference sequence). The CDR3 coding sequence is TGTGCCAGCAGCCAAAAGGGGACAGGATCTCAGCCCCAGCATTTT. The encoded protein is CASSQKGTGSQPQHF.

This sequence joins TRBV5-1 and TRBJ2-3; the match to TRBD2 covers 9 bases. With V trimmed by 4 bases and J by 0 bases, 3 bases remained unmatched. Germline V gene data show CDR1 as SGHRS and CDR2 as YFSETQ. This CDR3 is 15 amino acids long. CDR3 nucleotides: TGCGCCAGCAGCAGGCTAGCGGGAAGCACAGATACGCAGTATTTT. Protein product: CASSRLAGSTDTQYF.

As to this clone: Other DNA sequences from this sample encode an identical CDR3 as well. The CDR3 here is CATSDPGQGSYNEQFF. In nucleotides, the CDR3 is TGTGCCACCAGTGACCCGGGACAGGGGTCCTACAATGAGCAGTTCTTC. The J gene is TRBJ2-1, the V gene TRBV24-1, with TRBD1 matching 10 bases. The CDR3 spans 16 residues. Germline values: CDR1 KGHDR, CDR2 SFDVKD. Losses at the gene ends were 4 bases for V and 1 base for J; bases not matched to a gene: 3.